The TCR beta chain described here comes from a study of Ad26.COV2.S vaccination and SARS-CoV-2 variants. Libraries were prepared by immunoSEQ multiplex PCR; TCRdb keeps only in-frame clonotypes and omits some of them. The table lists roughly 420,000 clones, roughly 87% of them singletons. With respect to this clone: Its antigen remains unknown.

Documented treatment: some 19 received Ad26.COV2.S at low or high dose, single or two shots; 5 received placebo; per-sample allocation not given. After the first vaccine or placebo injection, samples were drawn on day 63. Study results and caveats: Substantial response breadth was reportedly seen for spike-specific CD8+ and CD4+ T cells after vaccination. Total T cell responses, in the TCR breadth and depth analyses, may have been underestimated.

The sequence was collected from a person aged 18 to 59 who received the Ad26.COV2.S COVID-19 vaccine or a placebo. The material sequenced was peripheral blood, taken in a trial of Ad26.COV2.S vaccine versus placebo.

The CDR3 is CASSLMTTGELFF. CDR3 in DNA: TGTGCCAGCAGCTTAATGACCACCGGGGAGCTGTTTTTT. The chain has TRBV5-6 and TRBJ2-2; no clear D gene. Germline assignment: CDR1 SGHDT and CDR2 YYEEEE. V gave up 2 bases and J gave up 4 bases, with 6 bases separating them. This CDR3 contains 13 residues.